The entry below gives a single T cell receptor beta chain sequence along with its context. Repertoires were generated with immunoSEQ multiplex PCR, while TCRdb's copy carries only in-frame clones and drops some. The repertoire holds about 81,000 clones, with nearly 97% as singletons. The data stem from a study of technical replicates of blood from a few donors. The CDR3 consists of 11 residues. Per germline, CDR1 SEHNR and CDR2 FQNEAQ (reference sequence). V was shortened by 2 bases and J by 5 bases, with 3 bases between the two germline ends. The chain uses TRBV7-9 and TRBJ2-5; D not resolved. Sample: T cells isolated from PBMCs. The TCR was taken from a human donor in good health. This chain's CDR3 is CASSLQETQYF. The DNA for the CDR3 is TGTGCCAGCAGCTTACAGGAGACCCAGTACTTC.